This T cell receptor (beta chain) was identified during a study of OX40 agonist ivuxolimab in advanced cancers. Study in general: The treatment was a fully human IgG2 OX40 agonist, ivuxolimab. Study results and limitations: Among T cells, CD8+ cells averaged more expanded clones than CD4+ cells. At 0.1 to 3.0 mg/kg, clonal expansion of CD4+ and CD8+ blood T cells had occurred by week 6.

Using immunoSEQ multiplex PCR, the repertoire was profiled, and TCRdb retains in-frame clones only, with some absent. Of some 80,000 clones listed, 94% are singletons. Points on this clone: Its antigen is currently unknown.

The sampling schedule covered blood at baseline, cycle 4 day 1, and cycle 7 day 1. CDR1 and CDR2 from the germline V gene are SGDLS and YYNGEE. V trimming: 4 bases; J trimming: 1 base; junction bases outside the gene matches: 10. CDR3 length: 16 amino acids. The V call is TRBV9, the J call TRBJ1-1; 7 bases line up with TRBD1. The TCR was taken from an adult with an advanced solid tumor such as melanoma, head and neck, liver or kidney cancer. This specimen consisted of CD4+ or CD8+ T cells sorted from blood, obtained in a trial of the OX40 agonist ivuxolimab. The CDR3 region is CASSPQTRTGNTEAFF. The CDR3 bases are TGTGCCAGCAGCCCCCAGACACGGACAGGGAACACTGAAGCTTTCTTT.